The following is a T cell receptor (beta chain) sequence with its context. This clonotype was seen at least ten times. Its cognate antigen has yet to be identified. No much larger clone exists at a distance of one base, and base qualities are not known. This sample was included in a study of neurological immune-mediated disorders (dated by TCRdb to 2018 to 2020). At the level of the whole study: Peripheral blood TCR-beta repertoires from HTLV-I-associated myelopathy (HAM/TSP) patients, multiple sclerosis patients and healthy controls were compared by UMI-based sequencing. Of the approximately 65 subjects in the cohort, some 15 were HAM/TSP patients, some 34 were multiple sclerosis patients, and some 20 were healthy controls. The 90 to 120 TCR-beta libraries covered PBMC samples along with longitudinal samples, technical triplicates, and paired sorted CD4+ and CD8+ T-cell subsets. The paper's findings and limits, for the study overall: No identical CDR3 amino acid sequences were shared among expanded clones across subjects, suggesting private TCR-beta repertoires in all groups. The highest TCR clonal expansion was observed in HAM/TSP patients, whereas the lowest was observed in MS patients, even when compared with healthy controls.

Unsorted PBMC libraries were generated from 2 million PBMCs stored in RNAlater at -80 °C until RNA extraction. Peripheral blood underwent Ficoll-Hypaque density gradient centrifugation to isolate PBMCs, which were then cryopreserved in liquid nitrogen. Trimming removed 1 base from V and 0 bases from J, leaving 6 bases between the germline ends. The CDR3 runs 14 residues from the cysteine to the phenylalanine. The kept DNA is CDR3 alone, 42 bases in frame from the first base. CDR1 and CDR2 (SGHTA, FQGTGA) derive from the germline V gene. cDNA was synthesized by template-switch 5'RACE using a primer with a 10-nucleotide random unique molecular identifier that tagged each TCR transcript. Every sequencing run yielded over 160 million TCR-beta sequences covering 15-18 subjects. Total RNA was extracted with the RNeasy kit. Using the KAPA Real-time Library Amplification kit, TCR-beta VDJ regions were amplified with primers for the TCR constant region and the 5'RACE anchor. Sample indexes and Illumina adaptors were added in a first PCR, after which library yield was increased in a second PCR. After purification with Ampure beads, the TCR product of roughly 650 bp was size-selected on a 2% E-gel SizeSelection system. Before pooling, libraries had their quality checked on a Bioanalyzer, their concentration measured with Qubit, and their quantity determined with the Kapa Library Quantification kit. An Illumina HiSeq 2500 sequenced the libraries paired-end 2 x 150 bp. To increase sequence diversity, roughly 24-31% phiX was spiked into each library pool. The paper's data handling went like this. The quality-filtered reads were processed with the UMI-based MiGEC pipeline, whose error correction step removed more than 80% of the raw TCR sequences. IMGT germline references were used for alignment of VDJ genes, and clonotypes were defined by a unique CDR3 amino acid sequence together with V-J genes. VDJtools evaluated clonal expansion, Shannon diversity and CDR3 relatedness (CalcPairwiseDistances, ClusterSamples); CLCbio workbench built phylogenetic trees. Clones with at least 8 unique UMIs were defined as expanded, with this threshold being based on coefficient-of-variation modelling across technical triplicates. TCRdb cleaned the public reads at Q25 with fastp, built clones with MiXCR and kept in-frame beta chains. Each CDR3 protein gets just one entry, which takes the most common genes and DNA from the rows behind it. These V and J calls originate from TCRdb's pipeline instead of the authors' own analysis. The sample data list approximately 46,000 distinct CDR3 sequences, and about a tenth of these were observed just once. The ten most abundant clones make up approximately 5% of the sample.

The chain was built from TRBV7-3 and TRBJ2-5, and TRBD2 may be the D gene, going by 6 matching bases. Input material: PBMCs. The TCR comes from a man aged 65-85 years with HTLV-1-associated myelopathy (HAM/TSP). The CDR3 protein: CASSLSGDQETQYF. The sequenced DNA: TGTGCCAGCAGCTTAAGCGGGGACCAAGAGACCCAGTACTTC.